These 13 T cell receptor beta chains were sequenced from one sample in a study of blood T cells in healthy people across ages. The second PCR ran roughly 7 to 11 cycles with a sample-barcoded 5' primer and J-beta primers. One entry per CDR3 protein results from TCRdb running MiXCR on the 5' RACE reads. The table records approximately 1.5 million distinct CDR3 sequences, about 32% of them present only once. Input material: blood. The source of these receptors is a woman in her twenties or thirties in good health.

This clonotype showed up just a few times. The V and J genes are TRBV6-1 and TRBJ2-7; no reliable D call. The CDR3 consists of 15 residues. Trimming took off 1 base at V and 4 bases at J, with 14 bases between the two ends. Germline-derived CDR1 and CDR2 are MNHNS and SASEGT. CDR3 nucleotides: TGTGCCAGCAGTGAAGGAGGAAGGGCTCTGTACGAGCAGTACTTC. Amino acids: CASSEGGRALYEQYF.

In nucleotides, the CDR3 is TGCAGTGACAGGGACCGGAGCTCCTACGAGCAGTACTTC. It encodes CSDRDRSSYEQYF. The chain uses TRBV20-1 and TRBJ2-7; tentatively, D is TRBD1 (6 bases). This CDR3 is 13 amino acids long. Deletions cut 7 bases from V and 0 bases from J, with 13 bases between. Germline V gene data show CDR1 as DFQATT and CDR2 as SNEGSKA (reference sequence).

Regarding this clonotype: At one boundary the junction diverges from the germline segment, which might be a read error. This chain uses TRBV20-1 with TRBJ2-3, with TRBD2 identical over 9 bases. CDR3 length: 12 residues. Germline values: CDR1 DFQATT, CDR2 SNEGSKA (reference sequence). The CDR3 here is CRASGAADTQYF. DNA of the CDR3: TGCAGGGCTAGCGGGGCCGCAGATACGCAGTATTTT.

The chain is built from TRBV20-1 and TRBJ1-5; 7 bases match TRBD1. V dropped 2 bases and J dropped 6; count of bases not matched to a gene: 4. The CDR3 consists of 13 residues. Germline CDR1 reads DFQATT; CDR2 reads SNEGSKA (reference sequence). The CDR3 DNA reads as TGCAGTGCTAGAACAGGGGTTTCTCAGCCCCAGCATTTT. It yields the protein CSARTGVSQPQHF.

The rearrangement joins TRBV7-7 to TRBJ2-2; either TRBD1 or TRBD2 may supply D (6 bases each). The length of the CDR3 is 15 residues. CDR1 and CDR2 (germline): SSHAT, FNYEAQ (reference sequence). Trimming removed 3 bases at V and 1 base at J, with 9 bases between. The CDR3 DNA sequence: TGTGCCAGCAGCTTGGGGGGCATGAACACCGGGGAGCTGTTTTTT. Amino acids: CASSLGGMNTGELFF.

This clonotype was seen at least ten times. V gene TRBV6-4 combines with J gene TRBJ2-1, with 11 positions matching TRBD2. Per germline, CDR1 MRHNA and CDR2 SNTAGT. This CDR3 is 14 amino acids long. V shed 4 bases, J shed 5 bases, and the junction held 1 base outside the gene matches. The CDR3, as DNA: TGTGCCAGCAGTGTAGCGGGGGGGCACAATGAGCAGTTCTTC. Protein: CASSVAGGHNEQFF.

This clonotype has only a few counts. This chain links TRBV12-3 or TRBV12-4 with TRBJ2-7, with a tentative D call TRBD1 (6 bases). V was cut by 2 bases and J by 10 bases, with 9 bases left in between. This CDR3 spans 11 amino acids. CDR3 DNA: TGTGCCAGCAGTTTAAGGGGGTCCCAGTACTTC. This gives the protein CASSLRGSQYF.

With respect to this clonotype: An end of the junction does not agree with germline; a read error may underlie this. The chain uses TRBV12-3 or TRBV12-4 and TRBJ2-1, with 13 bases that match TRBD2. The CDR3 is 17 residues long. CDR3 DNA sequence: TGTGTCAGCAGTTTTGGGTCGGGACTAGCGGGGAACAATGAGCAGTTCTTC. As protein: CVSSFGSGLAGNNEQFF.

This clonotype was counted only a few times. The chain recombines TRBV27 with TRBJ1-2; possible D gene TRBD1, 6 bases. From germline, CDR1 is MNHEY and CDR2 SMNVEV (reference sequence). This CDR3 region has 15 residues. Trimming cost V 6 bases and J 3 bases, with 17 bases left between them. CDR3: CASSSGGANHYGYTF. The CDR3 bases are TGTGCCAGCAGCTCCGGGGGGGCTAATCACTATGGCTACACCTTC.

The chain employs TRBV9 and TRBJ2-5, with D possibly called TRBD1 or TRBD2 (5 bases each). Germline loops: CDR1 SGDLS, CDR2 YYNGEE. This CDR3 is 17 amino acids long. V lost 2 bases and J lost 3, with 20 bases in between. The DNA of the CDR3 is TGTGCCAGCAGCGTCACCGGGTCCGGGGCCAGGAAAGAGACCCAGTACTTC. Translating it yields CASSVTGSGARKETQYF.

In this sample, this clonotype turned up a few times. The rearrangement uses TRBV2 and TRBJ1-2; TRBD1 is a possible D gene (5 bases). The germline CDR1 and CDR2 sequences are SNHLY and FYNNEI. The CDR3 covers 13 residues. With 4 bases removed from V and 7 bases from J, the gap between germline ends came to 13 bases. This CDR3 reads CASSGGGGLGYTF. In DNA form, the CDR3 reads TGTGCCAGCAGTGGGGGCGGGGGTCTTGGCTACACCTTC.

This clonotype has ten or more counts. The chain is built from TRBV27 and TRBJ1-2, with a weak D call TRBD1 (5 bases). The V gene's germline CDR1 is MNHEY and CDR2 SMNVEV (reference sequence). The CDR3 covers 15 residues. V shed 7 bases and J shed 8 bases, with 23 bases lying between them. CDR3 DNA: TGTGCCAGCAAGTCGCGGGACCGATCTCTTCGAGGCTACACCTTC. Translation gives CASKSRDRSLRGYTF.

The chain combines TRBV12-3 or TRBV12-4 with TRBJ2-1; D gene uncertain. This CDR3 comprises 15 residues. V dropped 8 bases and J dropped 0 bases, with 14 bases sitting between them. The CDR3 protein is CASGVRESSYNEQFF. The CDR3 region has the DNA TGTGCCAGCGGGGTTAGAGAAAGCTCCTACAATGAGCAGTTCTTC.